Presented here are 13 T cell receptor beta chains from one specimen sequenced in a study of T cell changes during pregnancy in multiple sclerosis. Libraries were prepared by immunoSEQ multiplex PCR; TCRdb keeps only in-frame clonotypes and omits some of them. The data hold 100,000 or so clones, with about nine tenths observed a single time. Material: peripheral blood, obtained after pregnancy. The receptor source for this set is a female donor with multiple sclerosis, enrolled in a pregnancy study.

The rearrangement joins TRBV11-3 to TRBJ2-7, with D uncertain. Per germline, CDR1 SGHNT and CDR2 YENEEA. Trimming pared 1 base from V and 5 bases from J, leaving 9 bases between. The CDR3 loop spans 13 amino acids. CDR3 DNA: TGTGCCAGCAGCTTAGTCGGAGCTGACGAGCAGTACTTC. It specifies CASSLVGADEQYF.

The chain recombines TRBV7-2 with TRBJ2-1; a possible D gene is TRBD2 (7 bases). The CDR3 extends over 16 amino acids. Trimming removed 8 bases from V and 3 bases from J, with 20 bases in between. The V gene's germline CDR1 is SGHTA and CDR2 FQGNSA. The CDR3 sequence: CASSPSAGAFYNEQFF. CDR3 nucleotide sequence: TGTGCCAGCTCCCCCTCGGCGGGGGCCTTCTACAATGAGCAGTTCTTC.

This chain connects TRBV4-1 to TRBJ2-2; no clear D. From germline, CDR1 is MGHRA and CDR2 YSYEKL. This CDR3 comprises 13 residues. The V end lost 1 base, the J end lost 7 bases, and 7 bases lay between the germline ends. CDR3: CASSQGSGGELFF. In DNA form, the CDR3 reads TGCGCCAGCAGCCAAGGCTCGGGCGGGGAGCTGTTTTTT.

The chain has TRBV7-9 and TRBJ2-3, with 12 bases aligning to TRBD1. This CDR3 contains 16 residues. Germline loops: CDR1 SEHNR, CDR2 FQNEAQ (reference sequence). The V gene end was trimmed by 5 bases and the J gene end by 5 bases; junction bases not matched to a gene: 8. This CDR3 reads CASSTGTGGLGDTQYF. The CDR3, as DNA: TGTGCCAGCAGCACCGGGACAGGGGGCTTGGGAGATACGCAGTATTTT.

This chain uses TRBV14 with TRBJ1-4; D perhaps matches TRBD1 (6 bases). In germline, CDR1 is SGHDN, CDR2 FVKESK. CDR3 size: 17 residues. Between the trimmed V and J ends, which lost 3 bases and 7 bases, there was a span of 21 bases. The CDR3 sequence: CASSQELSGQAPEKLFF. For the CDR3, the DNA is TGTGCCAGCAGCCAGGAACTATCGGGACAAGCCCCTGAAAAACTGTTTTTT.

V and J are TRBV30 and TRBJ1-4, with TRBD1 matching over 8 bases. The CDR3 contains 14 residues. The V gene end was trimmed by 2 bases and the J gene end by 2 bases; junction bases not matched to a gene: 1. Germline CDR1 is GTSNPN and CDR2 is SVGIG (reference sequence). In DNA form, the CDR3 reads TGTGCCTGGAGTCGGACAGGGACTAATGAAAAACTGTTTTTT. Its translation is CAWSRTGTNEKLFF.

This clone was detected a few times. This chain uses TRBV28 with TRBJ2-7; TRBD2 matches at 12 bases. In germline, CDR1 is MDHEN, CDR2 SYDVKM. V lost 3 bases to trimming and J lost 3 bases; unmatched junction nucleotides: 0. This CDR3 is 14 amino acids long. Here the CDR3 DNA reads TGTGCCAGCAGTTTGACTAGCGGGAGCTACGAGCAGTACTTC. It specifies CASSLTSGSYEQYF.

V and J are TRBV13 and TRBJ1-2, with a possible D match to TRBD1 (5 bases). Trimming removed 0 bases from V and 3 bases from J, with 8 bases in between. The CDR3 consists of 14 residues. Per the germline V gene, CDR1 is PRHDT and CDR2 is FYEKMQ (reference sequence). CDR3 DNA sequence: TGTGCCAGCAGCTTAGGCCGGGGGGACTATGGCTACACCTTC. As protein: CASSLGRGDYGYTF.

This chain connects TRBV28 to TRBJ2-7, with 7 bases fitting TRBD2. This CDR3 has 16 amino acids. After removal of 4 bases from V and 0 bases from J, the junction contained 9 bases not matched to a gene. Looked up from germline, CDR1 is MDHEN and CDR2 is SYDVKM. In nucleotides, the CDR3 is TGTGCCAGCAGTTCCCCGGGACTAAATTTCTCCTACGAGCAGTACTTC. Its translation: CASSSPGLNFSYEQYF.

The gene calls are TRBV7-3 and TRBJ2-7, with a tentative D call TRBD1 (6 bases). Between the trimmed V and J ends, which lost 5 bases and 7 bases, there was a span of 18 bases. From germline, CDR1 is SGHTA and CDR2 FQGTGA. The CDR3 covers 14 residues. The CDR3 here is CASSPQTGLWEQYF. Written as DNA, the CDR3 is TGTGCCAGCAGCCCACAGACAGGTCTGTGGGAGCAGTACTTC.

V gene TRBV11-1 combines with J gene TRBJ2-1, with D possibly being TRBD2 (7 bases). V was pared by 4 bases and J by 2 bases, with 18 bases between. The CDR3 runs to 17 residues. Germline loops: CDR1 SGHAT, CDR2 FQDESV (reference sequence). The CDR3 here is CASSYGSGGAAYNEQFF. CDR3 nucleotide sequence: TGTGCCAGCAGCTACGGATCGGGGGGCGCTGCCTACAATGAGCAGTTCTTC.

In DNA form, the CDR3 reads TGTGCCAGCAGCCCCCGCCGGGACAGGTCCTCCTACGAGCAGTACTTC. It translates to CASSPRRDRSSYEQYF. The chain is built from TRBV7-8 and TRBJ2-7, with 8 bases matching TRBD1. V lost 5 bases, J lost 0 bases, and 9 bases stayed unmatched. The V gene's germline CDR1 is SGHVS and CDR2 FQNEAQ. The CDR3 spans 16 residues. The entire variable domain, with the rest obtained from reference TRBV7-8 and TRBJ2-7, is as follows: GAGVSQSPRYKVAKRGQDVALRCDPISGHVSLFWYQQALGQGPEFLTYFQNEAQLDKSGLPSDRFFAERPEGSVSTLKIQRTQQEDSAVYLCASSPRRDRSSYEQYFGPGTRLTVT.

This clone was observed a few times. This sequence joins TRBV4-1 and TRBJ1-2, with 7 positions matching TRBD1. Germline trimming cut 2 bases from V and 8 bases from J; bases unmatched to any gene: 11. Germline-derived CDR1 and CDR2 are MGHRA and YSYEKL. This CDR3 contains 15 residues. CDR3 sequence (DNA): TGCGCCAGCAGCCAACGGGACAGCCCGTGGTGGGGCTACACCTTC. As protein: CASSQRDSPWWGYTF.